The following is a T cell receptor beta chain sequence with its context. The data were produced by immunoSEQ multiplex PCR, yet TCRdb's version contains in-frame clones alone and is incomplete. This sample yields 110,000 to 150,000 clones, of which about 90% are seen a single time; 5.5% to 7.5% belongs to the top ten. The data derive from a study of control samples from healthy donors and cancer patients. CDR3 size: 12 residues. The germline V gene encodes CDR1 GTSNPN and CDR2 SVGIG (reference sequence). Trimming took off 1 base at V and 4 bases at J, with 7 bases between the two ends. Sequencing was performed on blood. This sequence joins TRBV30 and TRBJ1-1, with D possibly matching TRBD1 (5 bases). The receptor was derived from a man aged 18 to 35 in good health. This CDR3 is CAWSGTPTEAFF. In nucleotides, the CDR3 is TGTGCCTGGAGTGGGACACCCACTGAAGCTTTCTTT.